The subject of this entry is one T cell receptor beta chain. The antigen remains undetermined. With 60 Vbeta and 13 Jbeta primers, the PCR was carried out. Repertoires were generated with immunoSEQ multiplex PCR, while TCRdb's copy carries only in-frame clones and drops some. The sample has 150,000 to 200,000 clones; 60% to 85% are singletons. This record belongs to a study of cytomegalovirus exposure and HLA in healthy donors. Findings of the study overall: When the data were analyzed later, several of the most significant clusters appeared to be linked to common viral pathogens. TCR beta chain V- and J-gene trimming was linked, in a later analysis, to a missense variant in DCLRE1C.

This receptor was identified in a female donor in good health and CMV-seronegative. Sequencing was performed on PBMCs.

The CDR3 DNA is TGTGCCACCAGCATCTACACAGATACGCAGTATTTT. Translated, it gives CATSIYTDTQYF. The gene calls are TRBV15 and TRBJ2-3, with no clear D. The CDR3 is made up of 12 amino acids. Germline V gene sequence: CDR1 LNHNV, CDR2 YYDKDF (reference sequence). V was cut by 4 bases and J by 2 bases, with 4 bases left in between.